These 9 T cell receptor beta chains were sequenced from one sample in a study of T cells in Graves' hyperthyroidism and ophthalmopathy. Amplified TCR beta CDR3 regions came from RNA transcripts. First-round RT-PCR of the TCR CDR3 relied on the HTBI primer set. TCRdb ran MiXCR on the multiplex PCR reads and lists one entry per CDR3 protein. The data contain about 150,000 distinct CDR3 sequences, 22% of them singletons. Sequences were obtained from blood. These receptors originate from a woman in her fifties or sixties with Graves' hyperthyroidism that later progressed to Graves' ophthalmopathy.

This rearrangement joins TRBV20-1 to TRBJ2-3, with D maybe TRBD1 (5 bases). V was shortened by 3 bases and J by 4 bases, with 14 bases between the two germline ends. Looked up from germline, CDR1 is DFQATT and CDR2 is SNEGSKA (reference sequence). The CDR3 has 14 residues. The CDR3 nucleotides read TGCAGTGCTAGCAGGCCCTCAGGGTCAGATACGCAGTATTTT. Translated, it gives CSASRPSGSDTQYF.

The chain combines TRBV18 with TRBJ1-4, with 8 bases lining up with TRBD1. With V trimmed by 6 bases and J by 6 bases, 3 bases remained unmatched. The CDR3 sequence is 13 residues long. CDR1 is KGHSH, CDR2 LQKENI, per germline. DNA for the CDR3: TGTGCCAGCTCCACACAGGGGGATGAAAAACTGTTTTTT. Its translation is CASSTQGDEKLFF.

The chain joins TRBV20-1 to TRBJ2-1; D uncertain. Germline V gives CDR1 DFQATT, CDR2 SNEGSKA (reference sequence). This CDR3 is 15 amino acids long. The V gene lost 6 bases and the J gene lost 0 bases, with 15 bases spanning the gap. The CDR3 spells CSAPWAAGSYNEQFF. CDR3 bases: TGCAGTGCCCCCTGGGCGGCAGGCTCCTACAATGAGCAGTTCTTC.

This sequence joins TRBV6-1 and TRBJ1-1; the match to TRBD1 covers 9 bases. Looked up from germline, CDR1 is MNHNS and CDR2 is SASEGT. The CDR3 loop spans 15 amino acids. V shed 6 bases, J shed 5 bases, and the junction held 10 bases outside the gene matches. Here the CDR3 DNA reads TGTGCCAGCAGAGGGATGACAGGGGGGTGGACTGAAGCTTTCTTT. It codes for CASRGMTGGWTEAFF.

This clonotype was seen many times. The CDR3 region has the DNA TGTGCCAGCAAACAGGGGGCGGCTAACACTGAAGCTTTCTTT. It translates to CASKQGAANTEAFF. The chain links TRBV28 to TRBJ1-1; TRBD1 agrees at 9 bases. Germline values: CDR1 MDHEN, CDR2 SYDVKM. The CDR3 sequence is 14 residues long. V shed 7 bases, J shed 2 bases, and the junction held 5 bases outside the gene matches.

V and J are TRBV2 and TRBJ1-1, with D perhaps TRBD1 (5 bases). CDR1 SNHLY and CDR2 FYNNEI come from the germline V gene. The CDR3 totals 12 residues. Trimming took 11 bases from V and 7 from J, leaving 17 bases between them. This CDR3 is CAPRVKGLEAFF. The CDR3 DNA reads TGTGCCCCCAGGGTAAAGGGGCTTGAAGCTTTCTTT. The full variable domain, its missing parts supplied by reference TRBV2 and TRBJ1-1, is EPEVTQTPSHQVTQMGQEVILRCVPISNHLYFYWYRQILGQKVEFLVSFYNNEISEKSEIFDDQFSVERPDGSNFTLKIRSTKLEDSAMYFCAPRVKGLEAFFGQGTRLTVV.

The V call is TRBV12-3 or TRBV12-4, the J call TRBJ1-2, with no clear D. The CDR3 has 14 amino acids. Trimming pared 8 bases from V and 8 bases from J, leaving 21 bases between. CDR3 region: CASLYEGITKGYTF. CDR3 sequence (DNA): TGTGCCAGCCTTTACGAGGGTATTACTAAGGGCTACACCTTC.

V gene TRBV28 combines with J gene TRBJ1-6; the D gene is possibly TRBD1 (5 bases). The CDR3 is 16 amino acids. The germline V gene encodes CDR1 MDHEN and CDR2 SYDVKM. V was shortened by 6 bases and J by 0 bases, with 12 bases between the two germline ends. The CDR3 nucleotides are TGTGCCAGCAGGGACATTCTTCGCTCCTATAATTCACCCCTCCACTTT. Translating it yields CASRDILRSYNSPLHF.

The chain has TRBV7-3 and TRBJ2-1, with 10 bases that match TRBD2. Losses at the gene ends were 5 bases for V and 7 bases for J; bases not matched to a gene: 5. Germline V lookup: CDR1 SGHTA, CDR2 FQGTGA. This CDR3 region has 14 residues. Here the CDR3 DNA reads TGTGCCAGCAGCCACGGGACTAGCGCTAATGAGCAGTTCTTC. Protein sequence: CASSHGTSANEQFF.